One sample yielded the 10 T cell receptor beta chains listed below, sequenced in a study of blood T cell repertoires in COVID-19. Clones were sequenced by immunoSEQ multiplex PCR, and TCRdb holds only the in-frame ones, with some missing. The data show roughly 70,000 clones, with 91% seen just once and 2.6% held by the top ten. Sequencing was performed on peripheral blood. The receptors were gathered from a man aged 50 or older with COVID-19, enrolled during active disease.

The chain is built from TRBV27 and TRBJ1-1; 8 bases are a match to TRBD1. The CDR3 has 20 residues. Germline V lookup: CDR1 MNHEY, CDR2 SMNVEV (reference sequence). Trimming cost V 3 bases and J 2 bases; bases outside gene matches: 20. The CDR3 sequence is CASSFIRRLGQGNLNTEAFF. For the CDR3, the DNA is TGTGCCAGCAGTTTTATCCGCAGACTAGGACAGGGTAACTTAAACACTGAAGCTTTCTTT.

This clone was seen only once. V and J are TRBV4-1 and TRBJ1-3, with D possibly TRBD1 on 6 matching bases. The CDR3 is 14 residues long. V shed 4 bases and J shed 2 bases, with 9 bases lying between them. CDR1 is MGHRA and CDR2 is YSYEKL in the germline V gene. CDR3 bases: TGCGCCAGCAGCCCCGGACAGACTGGAAACACCATATATTTT. This translates into CASSPGQTGNTIYF.

The rearrangement uses TRBV3-1 (or the pseudogene TRBV3-2) and TRBJ1-3, with 10 bases identical to TRBD1. This CDR3 comprises 18 residues. CDR1 LGHDT and CDR2 YNNKEL come from the germline V gene (reference sequence). Trimming at V came to 0 bases and at J to 4 bases, leaving 9 bases not matched to a gene. CDR3 coding DNA: TGTGCCAGCAGCCAAGACTGGAGACAGGGGGCTAGAGGAAACACCATATATTTT. Its translation: CASSQDWRQGARGNTIYF.

Only one count was recorded for this clone. This sequence joins TRBV10-3 and TRBJ2-1; 9 nucleotides line up with TRBD2. The germline V gene encodes CDR1 ENHRY and CDR2 SYGVKD. The V segment lost 4 bases and the J segment 8 bases; nucleotides outside the gene matches: 6. The CDR3 loop spans 14 amino acids. CDR3 in DNA: TGTGCCATCAGTGCGTCTAGCGGGACCGATGAGCAGTTCTTC. This encodes CAISASSGTDEQFF.

The rearrangement uses TRBV18 and TRBJ2-1, with D possibly TRBD2 on 5 matching bases. The CDR3 consists of 12 residues. Germline V gene sequence: CDR1 KGHSH, CDR2 LQKENI. V dropped 2 bases and J dropped 14 bases, with 13 bases sitting between them. The CDR3 coding sequence is TGTGCCAGCTCACCAAGCCGAGACTATAAGTTCTTC. This gives the protein CASSPSRDYKFF.

The chain combines TRBV30 with TRBJ1-4; D is uncertain. Germline CDR1 is GTSNPN and CDR2 is SVGIG (reference sequence). With 4 bases removed from V and 5 bases from J, the gap between germline ends came to 14 bases. The CDR3 has 14 residues. The CDR3 loop is CAWNENEGNEKLFF. CDR3 DNA: TGTGCCTGGAACGAGAATGAGGGCAATGAAAAACTGTTTTTT.

This clone was picked up one time. The chain joins TRBV18 to TRBJ2-2; no reliable D call. The CDR3 covers 15 residues. V was pared by 2 bases and J by 1 base, with 8 bases between. The V gene's germline CDR1 is KGHSH and CDR2 LQKENI. Here the CDR3 reads CASSPVSQNTGELFF. The CDR3 DNA is TGTGCCAGCTCACCAGTTAGTCAGAACACCGGGGAGCTGTTTTTT.

The chain recombines TRBV4-1 with TRBJ2-1; TRBD2 agrees at 12 bases. The CDR3 has 16 amino acids. Germline V gives CDR1 MGHRA, CDR2 YSYEKL. The junction had 6 bases not matched to a gene; V was cut back by 0 bases and J by 9 bases. CDR3 protein: CASSQEGKLAGGEQFF. CDR3 coding DNA: TGCGCCAGCAGCCAAGAAGGAAAACTAGCGGGAGGTGAGCAGTTCTTC.

The chain has TRBV5-6 and TRBJ2-2; TRBD2 matches at 10 bases. The V and J ends lost 2 bases and 1 base, in that order; junction bases with no gene match: 2. CDR3 size: 16 residues. CDR1 and CDR2 from the germline V gene are SGHDT and YYEEEE. The CDR3 nucleotides are TGTGCCAGCAGCTTCCGGACTAGCGGGAACACCGGGGAGCTGTTTTTT. Translating it yields CASSFRTSGNTGELFF.

Here the CDR3 DNA reads TGTGCCAGCAGTTACTACTCGGAGGCTCCGGATTCACCCCTCCACTTT. It codes for CASSYYSEAPDSPLHF. The chain carries TRBV6-5 and TRBJ1-6; D is unclear. With 1 base removed from V and 8 bases from J, the gap between germline ends came to 15 bases. This CDR3 region has 16 residues. Germline CDR1 is MNHEY and CDR2 is SVGAGI.